This T cell receptor beta chain comes out of a study of shared clonotypes between healthy human individuals. J lost 6 bases, V lost 3 bases, and 7 bases had no gene match. The CDR3 loop spans 15 amino acids. CDR1 and CDR2 from the germline V gene are MDHEN and SYDVKM. Genomic DNA of each subset was evenly split across several immunoSEQ plates. Method: immunoSEQ multiplex PCR; TCRdb's copy keeps in-frame clones and lacks some. The sample holds approximately 440,000 clones, approximately 71% seen once. Genomic DNA, for the unsorted samples, came from some 100 million PBMCs. The origin of this receptor is a woman in her 40s in good health. Some clones in this sample may be carry-over from other donors' samples. The sample taken for sequencing was PBMCs. The chain uses TRBV28 and TRBJ2-2; 7 positions agree with TRBD2. The CDR3 DNA is TGTGCCAGCAGTTTCCTACGGGAGGCGTCCGGGGAGCTGTTTTTT. Translated, it gives CASSFLREASGELFF.